The 32 T cell receptor beta chains below were found in one sample sequenced in a study of shared clonotypes between healthy human individuals. Data came from immunoSEQ multiplex PCR; TCRdb stores just in-frame clones and leaves some out. This table holds 1.5 million to 1.9 million clones, around 98% found once. Input material: naive CD4+ T cells sorted from blood. Subset noted: CD45RA+ positively selected. The receptors stem from a man aged 30 to 45 in good health.

The genes are TRBV9 and TRBJ1-1; TRBD1 aligns across 8 bases. CDR1 and CDR2 (germline): SGDLS, YYNGEE. The CDR3 loop spans 16 amino acids. With 3 bases clipped from V and 1 base from J, the junction kept 8 bases outside the gene matches. The CDR3 DNA follows: TGTGCCAGCAGCGCCCGACAGGGGACATCGAACACTGAAGCTTTCTTT. Its translation: CASSARQGTSNTEAFF.

The chain uses TRBV27 and TRBJ2-1; the D gene is possibly TRBD1 (6 bases). Germline assignment: CDR1 MNHEY and CDR2 SMNVEV (reference sequence). V was clipped by 5 bases and J by 3 bases, with 14 bases between them. The CDR3 is 15 residues long. CDR3 loop: CASSPQGRRYNEQFF. The CDR3 nucleotides read TGTGCCAGCAGTCCACAGGGTCGTCGCTACAATGAGCAGTTCTTC.

This clone came up once. The chain has TRBV6-5 and TRBJ2-3; the D is unclear. V shed 6 bases and J shed 0 bases, with 10 bases lying between them. This CDR3 is built from 14 residues. CDR1 is MNHEY, CDR2 SVGAGI, per germline. The CDR3 DNA sequence: TGTGCCAGCAGGGGCGTCGGGAGCACAGATACGCAGTATTTT. Protein sequence: CASRGVGSTDTQYF.

The V gene is TRBV27, the J gene TRBJ1-5; maybe TRBD1 (5 bases). The CDR3 spans 16 residues. Trimming removed 1 base from V and 5 bases from J, with 15 bases in between. Germline CDR1 reads MNHEY; CDR2 reads SMNVEV (reference sequence). The CDR3 protein is CASSLFGGGVYQPQHF. In DNA form, the CDR3 reads TGTGCCAGCAGTTTATTTGGGGGAGGGGTCTATCAGCCCCAGCATTTT.

The chain is built from TRBV6-5 and TRBJ2-7; TRBD1 agrees at 9 bases. The length of the CDR3 is 13 residues. Germline loops: CDR1 MNHEY, CDR2 SVGAGI. V shed 7 bases and J 3 bases; nucleotides not matched to a gene: 4. CDR3 in amino acids: CASTRDRDYEQYF. The CDR3 nucleotides are TGTGCCAGCACAAGGGACAGGGACTACGAGCAGTACTTC.

The chain has TRBV11-2 and TRBJ2-5; the match to TRBD2 covers 7 bases. Germline assignment: CDR1 SGHAT and CDR2 FQNNGV. This CDR3 is built from 15 residues. The junction had 6 bases not matched to a gene; V was cut back by 1 base and J by 4 bases. In nucleotides, the CDR3 is TGTGCCAGCAGCTTAGTGGTGGGAGGGCCAGAGACCCAGTACTTC. Translating gives CASSLVVGGPETQYF.

Written as DNA, the CDR3 is TGCGCCAGCAGCTTGGTATCAGGGCAGGAAAAACTGTTTTTT. Translating gives CASSLVSGQEKLFF. J is TRBJ1-4 and V is TRBV5-1, with D perhaps TRBD1 (5 bases). The germline gives CDR1 SGHRS, CDR2 YFSETQ. The length of the CDR3 is 14 residues. V was cut by 0 bases and J by 8 bases, with 11 bases left in between.

The rearrangement uses TRBV6-6 and TRBJ1-5; no clear D gene. The V and J ends lost 2 bases and 5 bases respectively, with 4 bases between them. Germline lookup yields CDR1 MNHNY and CDR2 SVGAGI (reference sequence). The CDR3 loop spans 12 amino acids. In nucleotides, the CDR3 is TGTGCCAGCAGTTACACGTATCAGCCCCAGCATTTT. Protein sequence: CASSYTYQPQHF.

The J gene is TRBJ2-2, the V gene TRBV7-8; the match to TRBD2 covers 9 bases. Germline V CDR1 and CDR2: SGHVS, FQNEAQ. This CDR3 region has 16 residues. Losses at the gene ends were 5 bases for V and 5 bases for J; bases not matched to a gene: 9. CDR3 coding DNA: TGTGCCAGCAGCCCGTTAGCGGGAGAAGGGACCGGGGAGCTGTTTTTT. This gives the protein CASSPLAGEGTGELFF.

The chain uses TRBV7-8 and TRBJ2-1; a weak D match, TRBD2 (6 bases). The CDR3 is made up of 12 amino acids. The germline V gene has CDR1 SGHVS and CDR2 FQNEAQ. Trimming took 5 bases from V and 10 from J, leaving 12 bases between them. The CDR3 DNA follows: TGTGCCAGCAGCGCCCATGGAGGGGAGCAGTTCTTC. Translated, it gives CASSAHGGEQFF.

The chain couples TRBV11-3 to TRBJ2-3, with D perhaps given as TRBD1 or TRBD2 (6 bases each). Germline V CDR1 and CDR2: SGHNT, YENEEA. This CDR3 has 17 residues. The V and J ends lost 3 bases and 1 base respectively, with 17 bases between them. The CDR3 DNA follows: TGTGCCAGCAGCTTGAATTCGGGGGCGCCGGGCACAGATACGCAGTATTTT. This encodes CASSLNSGAPGTDTQYF.

This chain uses TRBV7-6 with TRBJ2-3; D remains unclear. Germline assignment: CDR1 SGHVS and CDR2 FNYEAQ. The ends were cut back, 1 base at V and 5 bases at J, with 7 bases in the middle. The CDR3 extends over 13 amino acids. The CDR3 region has the DNA TGTGCCAGCAGCTTAGATACCCGAGATACGCAGTATTTT. Its protein is CASSLDTRDTQYF.

The chain carries TRBV9 and TRBJ2-2; 10 positions agree with TRBD2. The CDR3 has 17 amino acids. Germline V gene data show CDR1 as SGDLS and CDR2 as YYNGEE. J gave up 5 bases and V 0 bases, and 7 bases lay outside the gene matches. The CDR3 spells CASSVDTSGIRTGELFF. DNA for the CDR3: TGTGCCAGCAGCGTAGACACTAGCGGGATAAGGACCGGGGAGCTGTTTTTT.

J is TRBJ1-1 and V is TRBV7-2; no reliable D call. The CDR3 has 13 amino acids. In germline, CDR1 is SGHTA, CDR2 FQGNSA. Trimming removed 2 bases from V and 3 bases from J, with 7 bases in between. The CDR3 sequence is CASSLRTDTEAFF. The CDR3 DNA follows: TGTGCCAGCAGCTTAAGAACCGACACTGAAGCTTTCTTT.

This clone has only one observation. This chain joins TRBV28 and TRBJ2-1; TRBD1 agrees at 7 bases. This CDR3 is built from 12 residues. V lost 10 bases and J lost 5; bases outside the gene matches: 5. CDR1 is MDHEN, CDR2 SYDVKM, per germline. The CDR3 DNA reads as TGTGCCACGGGACAGCTCAACAATGAGCAGTTCTTC. Amino acid sequence: CATGQLNNEQFF.

The rearrangement joins TRBV9 to TRBJ2-6; perhaps TRBD1 as D (6 bases). CDR3 size: 19 residues. Looked up from germline, CDR1 is SGDLS and CDR2 is YYNGEE. V gave up 1 base and J gave up 1 base, with 18 bases separating them. The CDR3 DNA sequence: TGTGCCAGCAGCGTACGTACAGGGAGACGCCAATCTGGGGCCAACGTCCTGACTTTC. It translates to CASSVRTGRRQSGANVLTF.

This chain links TRBV7-7 with TRBJ2-5; 13 bases match TRBD2. Germline loops: CDR1 SSHAT, CDR2 FNYEAQ (reference sequence). After removal of 5 bases from V and 1 base from J, the junction contained 13 bases not matched to a gene. CDR3 length: 19 amino acids. CDR3: CASSREPKGLAGSQETQYF. In DNA, the CDR3 is TGTGCCAGCAGCCGCGAACCGAAGGGACTAGCGGGATCCCAAGAGACCCAGTACTTC.

The chain uses TRBV18 and TRBJ2-3; D gene uncertain. CDR3 length: 14 amino acids. Trimming removed 3 bases from V and 4 bases from J, with 11 bases in between. Germline values: CDR1 KGHSH, CDR2 LQKENI. The CDR3, as DNA: TGTGCCAGCTCACCGCGAGTCAGCGCAGATACGCAGTATTTT. Protein: CASSPRVSADTQYF.

The V call is TRBV5-4, the J call TRBJ2-2, with D uncertain. The germline CDR1 and CDR2 sequences are SGHNT and YYREEE (reference sequence). This CDR3 comprises 13 residues. V was pared by 2 bases and J by 6 bases, with 8 bases between. The CDR3 sequence: CASSFGRSGELFF. For the CDR3, the DNA is TGTGCCAGCAGCTTCGGACGGTCCGGGGAGCTGTTTTTT.

The chain couples TRBV18 to TRBJ2-7, with D perhaps matching TRBD1 or TRBD2 (5 bases each). CDR3 length: 15 amino acids. V shed 5 bases and J shed 3 bases, with 17 bases lying between them. Germline CDR1 is KGHSH and CDR2 is LQKENI. The CDR3 protein is CASSIRDPGNYEQYF. The DNA for the CDR3 is TGTGCCAGCTCAATCCGGGACCCTGGAAACTACGAGCAGTACTTC. The full variable domain, rest sourced from reference TRBV18 and TRBJ2-7, is NAGVMQNPRHLVRRRGQEARLRCSPMKGHSHVYWYRQLPEEGLKFMVYLQKENIIDESGMPKERFSAEFPKEGPSILRIQQVVRGDSAAYFCASSIRDPGNYEQYFGPGTRLTVT.

In its sample, this clone was seen a few times. This chain connects TRBV7-8 to TRBJ2-2; tentative D call: TRBD2 (6 bases). Between the trimmed V and J ends, which lost 1 base and 6 bases, there was a span of 9 bases. In germline, CDR1 is SGHVS, CDR2 FQNEAQ. CDR3 length: 14 residues. Here the CDR3 DNA reads TGTGCCAGCAGCTTAGTGGGACTGCCCGGGGAGCTGTTTTTT. Residues: CASSLVGLPGELFF. Based on the CDR3 plus reference TRBV7-8 and TRBJ2-2, the full variable domain is GAGVSQSPRYKVAKRGQDVALRCDPISGHVSLFWYQQALGQGPEFLTYFQNEAQLDKSGLPSDRFFAERPEGSVSTLKIQRTQQEDSAVYLCASSLVGLPGELFFGEGSRLTVL.

This rearrangement joins TRBV30 to TRBJ2-1; D is uncertain. Trimming cost V 1 base and J 13 bases, with 14 bases left between them. This CDR3 is 12 amino acids long. Germline V gene sequence: CDR1 GTSNPN, CDR2 SVGIG (reference sequence). This CDR3 reads CAWSEGFWHQFF. CDR3 coding DNA: TGTGCCTGGAGTGAAGGTTTTTGGCACCAGTTCTTC.

This clone was recorded only once. At one end the junction does not follow the germline gene, possibly because of a read error. The chain links TRBV2 to TRBJ2-3, with 9 bases lining up with TRBD2. Germline values: CDR1 SNHLY, CDR2 FYNNEI. The CDR3 runs to 14 residues. This chain's CDR3 is CASSVGTSRDTQYF. CDR3 DNA: TGTGCCAGCAGTGTCGGGACTAGCAGAGATACGCAGTATTTT.

The genes are TRBV18 and TRBJ2-5, with a possible D match to TRBD1 (6 bases). The DNA end lines up better with TRBJ2-7; the J call may be wrong. CDR1 and CDR2 (germline): KGHSH, LQKENI. The CDR3 consists of 14 residues. For the CDR3, the DNA is TGTGCCAGCTCAAACAGGGAGTTGAATGACGAGCAGTACTTC. This sequence encodes CASSNRELNDEQYF.

V usage is TRBV13 and J usage is TRBJ2-7, with 9 bases that match TRBD2. J was trimmed by 2 bases and V by 4 bases; bases with no gene match: 15. Germline loops: CDR1 PRHDT, CDR2 FYEKMQ (reference sequence). This CDR3 has 18 residues. Written as DNA, the CDR3 is TGTGCCAGCAGCTCCCTGGACTCAGCGGGAGGAGTCACCTACGAGCAGTACTTC. This translates into CASSSLDSAGGVTYEQYF.

The chain links TRBV6-5 to TRBJ1-2; D call uncertain. CDR3 length: 14 residues. The V gene's germline CDR1 is MNHEY and CDR2 SVGAGI. V lost 0 bases to trimming and J lost 4 bases, with 9 bases between them. The CDR3 DNA reads as TGTGCCAGCAGTTACTCGTTTCAGAGCTATGGCTACACCTTC. This translates into CASSYSFQSYGYTF.

The chain carries TRBV25-1 and TRBJ1-4; D gene unclear. From germline, CDR1 is MGHDK and CDR2 SYGVNS. The V end lost 3 bases, the J end lost 8 bases, and 13 bases lay between the germline ends. This CDR3 spans 14 amino acids. CDR3 DNA sequence: TGTGCCAGCAGTGAGATCTCGATGGGGGAAAAACTGTTTTTT. This gives the protein CASSEISMGEKLFF.

The gene calls are TRBV5-1 and TRBJ2-3; 10 bases match TRBD2. Germline V lookup: CDR1 SGHRS, CDR2 YFSETQ. J lost 3 bases, V lost 3 bases, and 10 bases had no gene match. The CDR3 extends over 17 amino acids. The CDR3 nucleotides are TGCGCCAGCAGCTCAGACCCTAGCGGGAGCGGGACAGATACGCAGTATTTT. This encodes CASSSDPSGSGTDTQYF.

For the CDR3, the DNA is TGTGCCAGCAGTTATACGCCTGTAGACCAGAATGAGCAGTTCTTC. Its translation is CASSYTPVDQNEQFF. The J gene is TRBJ2-1, the V gene TRBV6-5; no reliable D call. Looked up from germline, CDR1 is MNHEY and CDR2 is SVGAGI. The CDR3 spans 15 residues. V was clipped by 3 bases and J by 7 bases, with 16 bases between them.

This clone was found once. The chain uses TRBV2 and TRBJ1-5; possible D gene TRBD1, 6 bases. Per the germline V gene, CDR1 is SNHLY and CDR2 is FYNNEI. CDR3 length: 16 residues. Trimming took off 6 bases at V and 0 bases at J, with 15 bases between the two ends. In DNA form, the CDR3 reads TGTGCCAGCAGAGCCCAGGGGACTTATAGCAATCAGCCCCAGCATTTT. This codes for CASRAQGTYSNQPQHF.

This clone was counted a single time. The chain employs TRBV5-1 and TRBJ2-5, with 7 bases matching TRBD2. CDR1 is SGHRS, CDR2 YFSETQ, per germline. V shed 5 bases, J shed 3 bases, and the junction held 10 bases outside the gene matches. The CDR3 sequence is 15 residues long. The CDR3 loop is CASRTGGLDEETQYF. CDR3 coding DNA: TGCGCCAGCAGGACCGGGGGGTTGGACGAAGAGACCCAGTACTTC. Variable domain in full (rest from reference TRBV5-1 and TRBJ2-5): KAGVTQTPRYLIKTRGQQVTLSCSPISGHRSVSWYQQTPGQGLQFLFEYFSETQRNKGNFPGRFSGRQFSNSRSEMNVSTLELGDSALYLCASRTGGLDEETQYFGPGTRLLVL.

This chain's CDR3 is CASSKGAPGIEAFF. CDR3 DNA sequence: TGTGCCAGCAGCAAAGGGGCACCCGGGATTGAAGCTTTCTTT. The chain uses TRBV21-1 and TRBJ1-1. TRBV21-1 is flagged as a pseudogene. This CDR3 spans 14 amino acids.